The clone carrying this TCR beta chain was detected only a few times. Its antigen is unidentified. CDR3 length: 15 residues. Trimming removed 6 bases at V and 1 base at J, with 13 bases between. CDR1 MNHNS and CDR2 SASEGT come from the germline V gene. The data were taken from a study of T-cell reconstitution after alpha-beta-depleted transplantation in children. Study observations and caveats: It was newly produced T cells that mostly accounted for T-cell counts and diversity one year after transplant. Reportedly, alpha-beta T cells present about two months post-transplant originated from several hundred expanded clones of graft origin.

During its preparation, the TCRbeta library received unique molecular identifiers. TCRdb re-called the PCR reads through MiXCR, storing one row per CDR3 protein. Of about 610,000 distinct CDR3 sequences in the sample, roughly 30% are singletons; the top ten hold about 35%. The V call is TRBV6-1, the J call TRBJ2-1, with TRBD2 as a possible D gene (6 bases). This specimen consisted of PBMCs, obtained before TCRalphabeta/CD19-depleted stem cell transplant. This TCR was sampled from a boy under three years old with Wiskott-Aldrich syndrome, due to receive a stem cell transplant. The CDR3 DNA sequence: TGTGCCAGCAGACTGACTAGTGGGTCCTACAATGAGCAGTTCTTC. It encodes CASRLTSGSYNEQFF.